This T cell receptor beta chain was identified during a study of read filtering for tumor transcriptome and immune sequencing. From around 440 ng of RNA, a library with molecular barcoded alpha/delta and beta/gamma adaptors was made. TCRdb analysed the reads with MiXCR anew, one entry per CDR3 protein. The sample yields 5,000 to 6,500 distinct CDR3 sequences, about 20% seen once. With respect to this clonotype: One junction end disagrees with the germline gene, perhaps due to a read error.

The source of this sequence is a donor aged 40 or older with multiple myeloma. The source material was a population of CD138-negative cells sorted from bone marrow.

CDR3 DNA: TGCGCCAACAGCCAAGGGTTGGGGAACACTGAAGCTTTCTTT. It specifies CANSQGLGNTEAFF. This rearrangement joins TRBV4-1 to TRBJ1-1; D is undetermined. Germline CDR1 MGHRA, CDR2 YSYEKL. This CDR3 region has 14 residues.